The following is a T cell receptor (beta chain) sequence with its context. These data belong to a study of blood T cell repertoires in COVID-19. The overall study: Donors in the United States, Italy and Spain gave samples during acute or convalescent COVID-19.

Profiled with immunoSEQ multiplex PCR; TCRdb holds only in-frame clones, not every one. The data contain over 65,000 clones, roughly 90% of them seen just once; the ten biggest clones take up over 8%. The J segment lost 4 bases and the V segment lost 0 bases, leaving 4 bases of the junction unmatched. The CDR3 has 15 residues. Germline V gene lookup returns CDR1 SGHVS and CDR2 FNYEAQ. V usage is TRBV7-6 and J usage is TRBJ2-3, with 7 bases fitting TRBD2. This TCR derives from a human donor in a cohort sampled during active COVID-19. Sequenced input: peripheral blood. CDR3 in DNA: TGTGCCAGCAGCTTAGCGCAAACTAGCGCAGATACGCAGTATTTT. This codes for CASSLAQTSADTQYF.